This TCR beta chain was sequenced for a study of T cells in Graves' hyperthyroidism and ophthalmopathy. Researchers amplified the TCR beta CDR3 regions from RNA transcripts. TCR CDR3 underwent first-round RT-PCR with the HTBI primer set. TCRdb analysed the multiplex PCR reads with MiXCR anew, one entry per CDR3 protein. This sample has 500,000 to 700,000 distinct CDR3 sequences, with roughly 17% found just once. The CDR3 sequence is 16 residues long. Germline V gives CDR1 DFQATT, CDR2 SNEGSKA (reference sequence). Deletions cut 0 bases from V and 7 bases from J, with 21 bases between. Worth noting for this clonotype: The antigen remains undetermined.

Whole-study results and caveats: Ophthalmopathy stood apart from stable hyperthyroidism in a 13 V-J model. Most thyroid clonotypes expanded above 0.001 appeared in blood too.

The sequenced sample was blood. The chain couples TRBV20-1 to TRBJ2-5; TRBD2 might be the D (6 bases). The source is a woman aged 18-29 years with Graves' hyperthyroidism. The CDR3 spells CSARDISSEILGTQYF. The CDR3 nucleotides read TGCAGTGCTAGAGATATTTCTAGCGAGATATTAGGGACCCAGTACTTC.